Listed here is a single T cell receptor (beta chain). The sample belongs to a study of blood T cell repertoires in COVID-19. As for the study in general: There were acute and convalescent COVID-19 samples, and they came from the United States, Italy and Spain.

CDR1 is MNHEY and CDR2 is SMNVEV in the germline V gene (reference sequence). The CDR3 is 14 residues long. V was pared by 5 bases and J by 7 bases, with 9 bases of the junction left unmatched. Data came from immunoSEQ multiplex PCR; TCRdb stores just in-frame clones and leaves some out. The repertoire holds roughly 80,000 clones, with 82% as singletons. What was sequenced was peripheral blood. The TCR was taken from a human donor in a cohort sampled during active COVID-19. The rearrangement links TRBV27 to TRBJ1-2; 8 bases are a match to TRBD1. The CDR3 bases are TGTGCCAGCAGTCCCAAGAGGACAGGGCCTGGCTACACCTTC. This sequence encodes CASSPKRTGPGYTF.